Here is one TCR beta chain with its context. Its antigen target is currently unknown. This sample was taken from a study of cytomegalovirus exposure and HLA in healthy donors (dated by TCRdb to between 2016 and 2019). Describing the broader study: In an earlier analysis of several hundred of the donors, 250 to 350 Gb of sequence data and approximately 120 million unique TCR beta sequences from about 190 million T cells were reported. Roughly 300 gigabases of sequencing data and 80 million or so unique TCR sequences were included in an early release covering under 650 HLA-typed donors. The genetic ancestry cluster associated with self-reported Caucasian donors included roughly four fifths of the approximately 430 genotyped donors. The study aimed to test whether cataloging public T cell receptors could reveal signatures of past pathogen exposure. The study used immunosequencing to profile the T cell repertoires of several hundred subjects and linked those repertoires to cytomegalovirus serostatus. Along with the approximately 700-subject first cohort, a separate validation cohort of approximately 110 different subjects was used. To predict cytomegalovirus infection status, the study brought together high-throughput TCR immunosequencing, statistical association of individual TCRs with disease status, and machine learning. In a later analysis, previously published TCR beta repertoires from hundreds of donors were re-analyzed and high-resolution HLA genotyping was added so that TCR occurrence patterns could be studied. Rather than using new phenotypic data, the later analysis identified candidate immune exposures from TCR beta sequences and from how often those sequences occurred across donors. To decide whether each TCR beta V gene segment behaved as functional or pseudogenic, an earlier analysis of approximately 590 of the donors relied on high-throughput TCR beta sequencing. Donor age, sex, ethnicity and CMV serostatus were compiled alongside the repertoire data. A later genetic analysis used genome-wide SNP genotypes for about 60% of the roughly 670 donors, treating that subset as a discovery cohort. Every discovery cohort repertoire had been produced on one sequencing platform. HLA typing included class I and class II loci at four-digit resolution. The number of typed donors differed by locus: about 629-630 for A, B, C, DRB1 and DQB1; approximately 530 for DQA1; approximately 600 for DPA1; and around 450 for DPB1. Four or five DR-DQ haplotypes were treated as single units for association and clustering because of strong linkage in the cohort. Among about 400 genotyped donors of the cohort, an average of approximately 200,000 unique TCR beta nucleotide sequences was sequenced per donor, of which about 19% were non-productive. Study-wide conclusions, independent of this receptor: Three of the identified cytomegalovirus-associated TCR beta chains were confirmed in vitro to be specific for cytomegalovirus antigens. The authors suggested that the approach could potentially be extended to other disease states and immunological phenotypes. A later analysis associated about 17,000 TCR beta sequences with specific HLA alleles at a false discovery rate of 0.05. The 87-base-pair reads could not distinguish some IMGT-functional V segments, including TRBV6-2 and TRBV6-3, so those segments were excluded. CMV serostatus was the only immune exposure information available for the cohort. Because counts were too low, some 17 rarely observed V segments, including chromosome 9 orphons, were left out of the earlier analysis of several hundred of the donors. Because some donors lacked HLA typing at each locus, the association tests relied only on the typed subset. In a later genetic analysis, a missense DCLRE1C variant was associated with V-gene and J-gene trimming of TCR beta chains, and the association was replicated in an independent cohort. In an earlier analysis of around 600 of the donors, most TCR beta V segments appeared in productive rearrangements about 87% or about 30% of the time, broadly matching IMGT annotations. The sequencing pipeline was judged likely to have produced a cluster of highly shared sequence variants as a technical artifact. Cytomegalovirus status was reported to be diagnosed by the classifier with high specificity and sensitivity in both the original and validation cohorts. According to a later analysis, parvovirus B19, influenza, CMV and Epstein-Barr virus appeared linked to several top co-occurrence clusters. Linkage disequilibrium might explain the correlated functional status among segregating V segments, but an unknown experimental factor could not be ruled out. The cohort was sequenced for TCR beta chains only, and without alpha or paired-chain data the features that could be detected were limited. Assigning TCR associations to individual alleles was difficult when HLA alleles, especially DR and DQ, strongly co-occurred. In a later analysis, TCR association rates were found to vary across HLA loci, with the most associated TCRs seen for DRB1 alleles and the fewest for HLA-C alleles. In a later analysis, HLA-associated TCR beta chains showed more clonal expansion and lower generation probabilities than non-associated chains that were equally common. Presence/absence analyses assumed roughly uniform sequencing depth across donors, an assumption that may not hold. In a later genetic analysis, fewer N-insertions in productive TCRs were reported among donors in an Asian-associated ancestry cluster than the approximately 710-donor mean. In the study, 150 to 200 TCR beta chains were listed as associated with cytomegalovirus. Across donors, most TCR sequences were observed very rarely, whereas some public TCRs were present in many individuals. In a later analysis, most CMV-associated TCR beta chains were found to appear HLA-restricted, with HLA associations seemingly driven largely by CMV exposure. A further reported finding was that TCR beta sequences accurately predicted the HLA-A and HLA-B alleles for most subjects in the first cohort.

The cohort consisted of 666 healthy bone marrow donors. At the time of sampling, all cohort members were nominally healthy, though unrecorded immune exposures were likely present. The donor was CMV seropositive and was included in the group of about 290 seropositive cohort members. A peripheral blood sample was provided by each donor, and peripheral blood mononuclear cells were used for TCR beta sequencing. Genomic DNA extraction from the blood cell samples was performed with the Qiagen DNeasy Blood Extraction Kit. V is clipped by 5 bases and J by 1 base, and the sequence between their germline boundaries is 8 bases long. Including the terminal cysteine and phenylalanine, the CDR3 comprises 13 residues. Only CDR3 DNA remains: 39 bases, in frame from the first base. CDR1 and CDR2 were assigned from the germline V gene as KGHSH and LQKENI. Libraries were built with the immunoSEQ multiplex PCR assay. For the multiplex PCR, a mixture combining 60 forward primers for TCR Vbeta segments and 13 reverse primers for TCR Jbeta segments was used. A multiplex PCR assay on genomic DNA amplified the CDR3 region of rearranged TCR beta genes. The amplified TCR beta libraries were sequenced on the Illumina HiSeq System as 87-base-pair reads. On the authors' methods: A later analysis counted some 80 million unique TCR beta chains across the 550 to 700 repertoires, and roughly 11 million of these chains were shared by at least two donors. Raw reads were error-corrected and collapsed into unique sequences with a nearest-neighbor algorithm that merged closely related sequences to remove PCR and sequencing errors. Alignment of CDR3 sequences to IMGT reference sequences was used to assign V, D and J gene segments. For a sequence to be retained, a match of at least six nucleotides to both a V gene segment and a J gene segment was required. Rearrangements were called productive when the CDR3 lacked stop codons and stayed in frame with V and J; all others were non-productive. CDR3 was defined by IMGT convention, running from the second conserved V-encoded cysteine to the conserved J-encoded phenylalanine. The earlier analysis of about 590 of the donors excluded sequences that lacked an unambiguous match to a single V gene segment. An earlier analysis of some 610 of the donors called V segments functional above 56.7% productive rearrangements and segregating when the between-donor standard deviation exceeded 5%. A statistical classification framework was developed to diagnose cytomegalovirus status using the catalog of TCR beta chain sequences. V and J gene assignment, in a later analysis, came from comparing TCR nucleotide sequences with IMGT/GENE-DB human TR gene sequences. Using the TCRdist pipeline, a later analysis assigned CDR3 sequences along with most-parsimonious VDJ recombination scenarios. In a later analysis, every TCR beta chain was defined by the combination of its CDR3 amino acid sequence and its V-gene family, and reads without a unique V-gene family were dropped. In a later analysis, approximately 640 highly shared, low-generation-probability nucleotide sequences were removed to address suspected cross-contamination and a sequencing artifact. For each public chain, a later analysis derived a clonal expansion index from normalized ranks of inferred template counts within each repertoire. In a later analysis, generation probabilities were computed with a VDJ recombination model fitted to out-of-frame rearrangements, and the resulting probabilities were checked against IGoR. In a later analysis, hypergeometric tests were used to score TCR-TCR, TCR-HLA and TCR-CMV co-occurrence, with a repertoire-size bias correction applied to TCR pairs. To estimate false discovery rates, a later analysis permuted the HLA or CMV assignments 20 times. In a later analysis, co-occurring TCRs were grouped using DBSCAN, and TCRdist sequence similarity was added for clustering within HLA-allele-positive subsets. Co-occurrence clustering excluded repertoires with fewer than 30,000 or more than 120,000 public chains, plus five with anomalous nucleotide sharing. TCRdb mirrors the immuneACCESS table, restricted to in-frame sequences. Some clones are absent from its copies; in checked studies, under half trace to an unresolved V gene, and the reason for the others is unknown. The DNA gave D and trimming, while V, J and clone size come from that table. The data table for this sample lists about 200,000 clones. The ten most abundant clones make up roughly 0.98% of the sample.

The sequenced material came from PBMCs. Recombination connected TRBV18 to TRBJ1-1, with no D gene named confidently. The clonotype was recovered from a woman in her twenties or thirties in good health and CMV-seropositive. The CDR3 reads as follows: CASSGQANTEAFF. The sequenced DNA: TGTGCCAGCTCAGGGCAGGCGAACACTGAAGCTTTCTTT.